This T cell receptor (beta chain) was sequenced during a study of CD8+ T cells in alopecia areata. Study outcomes and limitations: Scalp sequencing captures resident alphabeta T cells of normal skin too.

The CDR3 loop spans 13 amino acids. Germline V lookup: CDR1 SGHTA, CDR2 FQGNSA. Between the trimmed V and J ends, which lost 3 bases and 1 base, there was a span of 5 bases. For this clone: Its target is not known. Other DNA sequences in this specimen translate into the identical CDR3.

RNA extraction and reverse transcription yielded cDNA as sequencing template. The table came from immunoSEQ multiplex PCR; TCRdb's copy has only in-frame clones and leaves some out. The sample carries 110,000 to 150,000 clones, around three fifths recorded once. The genes are TRBV7-2 and TRBJ2-3; D not resolved. This clonotype originated in a human donor with alopecia areata. Sequenced here: CD4+ T cells sorted from blood, sampled at week 0. CDR3 protein: CASSFPGTDTQYF. The CDR3 DNA sequence: TGTGCCAGCAGCTTTCCGGGCACAGATACGCAGTATTTT.